The next 31 T cell receptor beta chains were all read from a single sample in a study of cytomegalovirus exposure and HLA in healthy donors. The assay was immunoSEQ multiplex PCR, and TCRdb's table has in-frame clones only and misses some. The sample lists 300,000 to 350,000 clones; approximately 85% were seen once. Material: PBMCs. Receptor source: a man younger than 40 in good health and CMV-seronegative.

The chain links TRBV2 to TRBJ2-2; a possible D gene is TRBD1 (7 bases). This CDR3 has 15 amino acids. With 7 bases removed from V and 4 bases from J, the gap between germline ends came to 16 bases. Per the germline V gene, CDR1 is SNHLY and CDR2 is FYNNEI. The CDR3 nucleotides read TGTGCCAGCAAGGGGCACAGGGGAGGCACCGGGGAGCTGTTTTTT. Translating it yields CASKGHRGGTGELFF.

The chain recombines TRBV6-5 with TRBJ1-1; 8 nucleotides agree with TRBD1. The CDR3 loop spans 12 amino acids. Germline CDR1 MNHEY, CDR2 SVGAGI. V dropped 6 bases and J dropped 7; count of bases not matched to a gene: 4. The DNA for the CDR3 is TGTGCCAGCAGGGACAGGGTTAATGAAGCTTTCTTT. Amino acid sequence: CASRDRVNEAFF.

The chain couples TRBV2 to TRBJ1-4; 8 bases match TRBD1. Germline values: CDR1 SNHLY, CDR2 FYNNEI. V lost 7 bases, J lost 7 bases, and 8 bases stayed unmatched. The CDR3 runs to 14 residues. CDR3 nucleotides: TGTGCCAGCACCCGACAGGGGTCGGCTGAAAAACTGTTTTTT. It encodes CASTRQGSAEKLFF.

The chain is built from TRBV5-1 and TRBJ1-2; 7 nucleotides agree with TRBD1. The trim removed 0 bases at V and 7 bases at J, leaving 3 bases unmatched. Per germline, CDR1 SGHRS and CDR2 YFSETQ. The CDR3 totals 13 residues. The CDR3 region has the DNA TGCGCCAGCAGCTTGGAGGGGGCTAGTGGCTACACCTTC. This translates into CASSLEGASGYTF.

This chain's CDR3 is CASFNTRNTEAFF. CDR3 DNA sequence: TGTGCCAGCTTTAACACAAGGAACACTGAAGCTTTCTTT. This chain connects TRBV18 to TRBJ1-1; D is uncertain. The CDR3 totals 13 residues. Trimming pared 7 bases from V and 1 base from J, leaving 10 bases between. The germline V gene has CDR1 KGHSH and CDR2 LQKENI. Supplemented by reference TRBV18 and TRBJ1-1, the full variable domain reads NAGVMQNPRHLVRRRGQEARLRCSPMKGHSHVYWYRQLPEEGLKFMVYLQKENIIDESGMPKERFSAEFPKEGPSILRIQQVVRGDSAAYFCASFNTRNTEAFFGQGTRLTVV.

V is TRBV4-2 and J is TRBJ1-2, with no clear D. This CDR3 has 15 amino acids. Germline V gene data show CDR1 as LGHNA and CDR2 as YNFKEQ. V lost 2 bases and J lost 6, with 16 bases in between. The CDR3 nucleotides are TGTGCCAGCAGCCAACCGGGAGCCGGGTGGGATGGCTACACCTTC. Its translation is CASSQPGAGWDGYTF.

The chain carries TRBV5-5 and TRBJ2-7; 14 nucleotides agree with TRBD2. The CDR3 runs to 18 residues. From germline, CDR1 is SGHKS and CDR2 YYEKEE (reference sequence). With 3 bases clipped from V and 4 bases from J, the junction kept 12 bases outside the gene matches. This CDR3 is CASSSGLAGGRTNYEQYF. CDR3 DNA sequence: TGTGCCAGCAGCTCCGGACTAGCGGGGGGACGTACAAATTACGAGCAGTACTTC.

This clone has a single count. V is TRBV11-2 and J is TRBJ1-3; TRBD1 might be the D (5 bases). CDR1 and CDR2 from the germline V gene are SGHAT and FQNNGV. V lost 1 base, J lost 0 bases, and 7 bases lay in between. The CDR3 extends over 15 amino acids. The CDR3 sequence: CASSLGQGSGNTIYF. The CDR3 DNA reads TGTGCCAGCAGCTTAGGTCAGGGCTCTGGAAACACCATATATTTT. Full variable domain (outside the CDR3, taken from reference TRBV11-2 and TRBJ1-3): EAGVAQSPRYKIIEKRQSVAFWCNPISGHATLYWYQQILGQGPKLLIQFQNNGVVDDSQLPKDRFSAERLKGVDSTLKIQPAKLEDSAVYLCASSLGQGSGNTIYFGEGSWLTVV.

The J gene is TRBJ1-1, the V gene TRBV2; TRBD1 might be the D (6 bases). CDR3 size: 11 residues. Trimming cost V 6 bases and J 9 bases, with 11 bases left between them. Germline V lookup: CDR1 SNHLY, CDR2 FYNNEI. In nucleotides, the CDR3 is TGTGCCAGCAGGGTGTGGGGGCAAGCTTTCTTT. It is translated as CASRVWGQAFF.

The chain has TRBV7-9 and TRBJ2-7, with 7 bases fitting TRBD1. From germline, CDR1 is SEHNR and CDR2 FQNEAQ (reference sequence). This CDR3 contains 16 residues. V was pared by 5 bases and J by 1 base, with 11 bases of the junction left unmatched. Here the CDR3 DNA reads TGTGCCAGCAGCCAGAGGATGGCAGGGGGATCCTACGAGCAGTACTTC. It codes for CASSQRMAGGSYEQYF. The variable domain in full, with the rest retrieved from reference TRBV7-9 and TRBJ2-7, is DTGVSQNPRHKITKRGQNVTFRCDPISEHNRLYWYRQTLGQGPEFLTYFQNEAQLEKSRLLSDRFSAERPKGSFSTLEIQRTEQGDSAMYLCASSQRMAGGSYEQYFGPGTRLTVT.

V is TRBV10-1 and J is TRBJ2-3; D is undetermined. Trimming cost V 5 bases and J 6 bases, with 18 bases left between them. The CDR3 sequence is 15 residues long. Germline V lookup: CDR1 WNHNN, CDR2 SYGVQD (reference sequence). The DNA for the CDR3 is TGCGCCAGCAGTCCCGACTGGAAATCTGAGGATACGCAGTATTTT. It yields the protein CASSPDWKSEDTQYF.

J is TRBJ1-2 and V is TRBV7-9; TRBD1 matches at 10 bases. The CDR3 loop spans 17 amino acids. The germline gives CDR1 SEHNR, CDR2 FQNEAQ (reference sequence). V lost 5 bases, J lost 0 bases, and 9 bases stayed unmatched. CDR3 DNA: TGTGCCAGCAGCCCAAAGGACAGGGGGGTGGCTAACTATGGCTACACCTTC. Amino acids: CASSPKDRGVANYGYTF.

The chain employs TRBV7-9 and TRBJ2-2; no clear D. Germline CDR1 SEHNR, CDR2 FQNEAQ (reference sequence). V gave up 3 bases and J gave up 7 bases, with 12 bases separating them. The CDR3 runs 14 residues. The CDR3 region is CASSFGFVGGELFF. The CDR3, as DNA: TGTGCCAGCAGCTTTGGCTTTGTTGGCGGGGAGCTGTTTTTT. Drawing the rest from reference TRBV7-9 and TRBJ2-2, the complete variable domain is DTGVSQNPRHKITKRGQNVTFRCDPISEHNRLYWYRQTLGQGPEFLTYFQNEAQLEKSRLLSDRFSAERPKGSFSTLEIQRTEQGDSAMYLCASSFGFVGGELFFGEGSRLTVL.

This chain connects TRBV4-1 to TRBJ1-1; 10 bases agree with TRBD1. This CDR3 has 14 residues. Looked up from germline, CDR1 is MGHRA and CDR2 is YSYEKL. V trimming: 1 base; J trimming: 6 bases; junction bases outside the gene matches: 2. CDR3 bases: TGCGCCAGCAGCCAAGTGGACAGGGGGGCTGAAGCTTTCTTT. Translated, it gives CASSQVDRGAEAFF.

The rearrangement links TRBV4-2 to TRBJ2-3; TRBD2 matches at 10 bases. Germline CDR1 LGHNA, CDR2 YNFKEQ. The V gene end was trimmed by 1 base and the J gene end by 6 bases; junction bases not matched to a gene: 7. This CDR3 has 16 amino acids. The CDR3 protein is CASSQASSGGSDTQYF. CDR3 nucleotides: TGTGCCAGCAGCCAAGCTAGTAGCGGGGGGTCGGATACGCAGTATTTT.

The V and J genes are TRBV9 and TRBJ2-1; 10 bases are a match to TRBD2. The J segment lost 5 bases and the V segment lost 4 bases, leaving 9 bases of the junction unmatched. The CDR3 is made up of 16 amino acids. The V gene's germline CDR1 is SGDLS and CDR2 YYNGEE. This CDR3 is CASSFAGTSADNEQFF. CDR3 nucleotides: TGTGCCAGCAGCTTCGCCGGGACTAGCGCTGACAATGAGCAGTTCTTC.

In its sample, this clone was seen once. The chain joins TRBV5-1 to TRBJ1-2, with TRBD1 matching 9 bases. Trimming removed 6 bases from V and 7 bases from J; junction bases left unmatched: 13. CDR1 SGHRS and CDR2 YFSETQ come from the germline V gene. This CDR3 contains 15 residues. DNA of the CDR3: TGCGCCAGCAAAAAGGAAGGAGGGACAGGGTCTGGCTACACCTTC. Translated: CASKKEGGTGSGYTF.

This clone appeared once. The J gene is TRBJ2-7, the V gene TRBV6-1, with D possibly matching TRBD2 (5 bases). V shed 1 base and J shed 2 bases, with 9 bases lying between them. Germline V CDR1 and CDR2: MNHNS, SASEGT. The CDR3 is 14 residues long. CDR3: CASSEVEEAYEQYF. The CDR3 DNA follows: TGTGCCAGCAGTGAAGTCGAGGAGGCCTACGAGCAGTACTTC.

The J gene is TRBJ1-2, the V gene TRBV30; 8 nucleotides line up with TRBD1. Germline CDR1 GTSNPN, CDR2 SVGIG (reference sequence). V was pared by 3 bases and J by 5 bases, with 14 bases of the junction left unmatched. This CDR3 contains 16 residues. The CDR3 nucleotides are TGTGCCTGGAGGTGGGCAGGGGGCACTGAATTTTATGGCTACACCTTC. Protein product: CAWRWAGGTEFYGYTF.

The chain combines TRBV18 with TRBJ1-1; 7 bases line up with TRBD1. The CDR3 totals 18 residues. The trim removed 4 bases at V and 1 base at J, leaving 15 bases unmatched. CDR1 is KGHSH, CDR2 LQKENI, per germline. This CDR3 is CASSQLTGRLLENTEAFF. The CDR3 DNA sequence: TGTGCCAGCTCACAATTGACAGGGCGCCTACTTGAGAACACTGAAGCTTTCTTT.

The chain employs TRBV4-3 and TRBJ2-7, with a tentative D call TRBD1 (6 bases). Trimming stripped 1 base from V and 3 bases from J, with 10 bases between. Per germline, CDR1 LGHNA and CDR2 YSLEER. The CDR3 covers 14 residues. The CDR3 DNA follows: TGCGCCAGCAGCCAAGGGACAGCTAACTACGAGCAGTACTTC. Translating gives CASSQGTANYEQYF.

V is TRBV4-2 and J is TRBJ2-2; 11 positions match TRBD1. Trimming at V came to 5 bases and at J to 2 bases, leaving 4 bases not matched to a gene. Germline lookup yields CDR1 LGHNA and CDR2 YNFKEQ. The CDR3 has 16 residues. CDR3 sequence reads: CASSSGTGGNTGELFF. CDR3 sequence (DNA): TGTGCCAGCAGCTCCGGGACAGGGGGTAACACCGGGGAGCTGTTTTTT.

The CDR3 nucleotides read TGTGCCAGTAGTACAAACCAGGGTGCAGATACGCAGTATTTT. Protein sequence: CASSTNQGADTQYF. This sequence joins TRBV19 and TRBJ2-3; D is perhaps TRBD1 (5 bases). Germline CDR1 and CDR2: LNHDA and SQIVND (reference sequence). The germline V and J ends were trimmed by 4 bases and 4 bases, with 12 bases remaining between them. The CDR3 covers 14 residues.

The chain joins TRBV19 to TRBJ2-3; 7 bases line up with TRBD2. This CDR3 has 13 residues. V lost 7 bases and J lost 6; bases outside the gene matches: 7. CDR1 and CDR2 from the germline V gene are LNHDA and SQIVND (reference sequence). The CDR3 DNA sequence: TGTGCCAGTAACGGCGGGGGTGGGGATACGCAGTATTTT. Protein: CASNGGGGDTQYF.

J is TRBJ2-2 and V is TRBV4-2; D call uncertain. Germline assignment: CDR1 LGHNA and CDR2 YNFKEQ. This CDR3 comprises 14 residues. Trimming pared 0 bases from V and 4 bases from J, leaving 6 bases between. As DNA, the CDR3 is TGTGCCAGCAGCCAAGATCAGGTCACCGGGGAGCTGTTTTTT. It encodes CASSQDQVTGELFF.

J is TRBJ1-3 and V is TRBV7-9, with TRBD1 identical over 11 bases. This CDR3 is 16 amino acids long. Looked up from germline, CDR1 is SEHNR and CDR2 is FQNEAQ (reference sequence). V lost 11 bases and J lost 4; bases outside the gene matches: 13. CDR3 bases: TGTGCCGGGGAAGGAGGACAGGGGGCGCCAGGAAACACCATATATTTT. As protein: CAGEGGQGAPGNTIYF.

V gene TRBV18 combines with J gene TRBJ1-1; weak D call: TRBD1 (6 bases). The V gene's germline CDR1 is KGHSH and CDR2 LQKENI. The CDR3 contains 14 residues. V lost 6 bases and J lost 4, with 15 bases in between. CDR3 loop: CASSPGGRGTEAFF. The CDR3 nucleotides read TGTGCCAGCTCCCCAGGCGGCAGGGGCACTGAAGCTTTCTTT.

There are a few counts of this clone. This chain uses TRBV27 with TRBJ1-2; 7 positions agree with TRBD1. The CDR3 extends over 14 amino acids. Trimming at V came to 4 bases and at J to 4 bases, leaving 6 bases not matched to a gene. Germline V lookup: CDR1 MNHEY, CDR2 SMNVEV (reference sequence). The CDR3 DNA reads as TGTGCCAGCAGTTCCACGTCAGGGGGCTATGGCTACACCTTC. Translated: CASSSTSGGYGYTF.

This rearrangement joins TRBV6-5 to TRBJ2-7; 7 bases are shared with TRBD1. The CDR3 extends over 14 amino acids. V dropped 5 bases and J dropped 0; count of bases not matched to a gene: 4. Germline CDR1 and CDR2: MNHEY and SVGAGI. The CDR3 nucleotides are TGTGCCAGCAGTCTCCGACAGGGCTCCTACGAGCAGTACTTC. Its protein product is CASSLRQGSYEQYF.

The chain carries TRBV2 and TRBJ2-4; a weak D match, TRBD1 (5 bases). This CDR3 comprises 14 residues. V was cut by 3 bases and J by 5 bases, with 11 bases left in between. Germline lookup yields CDR1 SNHLY and CDR2 FYNNEI. CDR3 sequence reads: CASSEGQEQNIQYF. The DNA for the CDR3 is TGTGCCAGCAGTGAGGGGCAGGAGCAAAACATTCAGTACTTC.

The chain carries TRBV4-2 and TRBJ2-2; 9 bases match TRBD1. V lost 2 bases to trimming and J lost 2 bases; unmatched junction nucleotides: 18. Germline V gene sequence: CDR1 LGHNA, CDR2 YNFKEQ. CDR3 size: 21 residues. DNA of the CDR3: TGTGCCAGCAGCCAAACGGTTCCAGGGTGGAGGACAGGGGACAACACCGGGGAGCTGTTTTTT. This sequence encodes CASSQTVPGWRTGDNTGELFF.